Shown below are 26 T cell receptor beta chains from a single sample sequenced in a study of resident and recirculating memory T cells in vitiligo. The table came from immunoSEQ multiplex PCR; TCRdb's copy has only in-frame clones and leaves some out. The sample has around 76,000 clones; roughly 90% are singletons. Sequenced input: blood. The receptors derive from a male donor with vitiligo.

The V call is TRBV7-9, the J call TRBJ2-1, with a weak D call TRBD2 (6 bases). CDR1 SEHNR and CDR2 FQNEAQ come from the germline V gene (reference sequence). The CDR3 contains 16 residues. The germline V and J ends were trimmed by 3 bases and 4 bases, with 16 bases remaining between them. Here the CDR3 reads CASSLLKLRGYNEQFF. The CDR3 bases are TGTGCCAGCAGCTTGCTTAAGTTGCGGGGATACAATGAGCAGTTCTTC. The variable domain in full, completed from reference TRBV7-9 and TRBJ2-1, reads DTGVSQNPRHKITKRGQNVTFRCDPISEHNRLYWYRQTLGQGPEFLTYFQNEAQLEKSRLLSDRFSAERPKGSFSTLEIQRTEQGDSAMYLCASSLLKLRGYNEQFFGPGTRLTVL.

The V gene is TRBV6-1, the J gene TRBJ2-7; 7 bases align to TRBD2. CDR1 and CDR2 (germline): MNHNS, SASEGT. CDR3 length equals 15 residues. After removal of 0 bases from V and 7 bases from J, the junction contained 9 bases not matched to a gene. The DNA for the CDR3 is TGTGCCAGCAGTGAAGCCAGCGGGGCGCGAGGGGAGCAGTACTTC. This translates into CASSEASGARGEQYF.

The chain links TRBV7-8 to TRBJ2-2, with TRBD2 identical over 12 bases. Germline V gene lookup returns CDR1 SGHVS and CDR2 FQNEAQ. J was trimmed by 4 bases and V by 4 bases; bases with no gene match: 1. This CDR3 has 15 amino acids. CDR3 in amino acids: CASSSSGGATGELFF. CDR3 in DNA: TGTGCCAGCAGCTCTAGCGGGGGGGCCACCGGGGAGCTGTTTTTT.

V usage is TRBV6-5 and J usage is TRBJ2-5; D is possibly TRBD1 (5 bases). The DNA end is a closer match to TRBJ2-7, so the J assignment may be wrong. The CDR3 covers 15 residues. Germline CDR1 is MNHEY and CDR2 is SVGAGI. CDR3 nucleotide sequence: TGTGCCAGCAGTTTAGATGACAGATTCTTGAACGAGCAGTACTTC. This encodes CASSLDDRFLNEQYF.

V gene TRBV18 combines with J gene TRBJ2-7; D remains unclear. There are 13 residues in the CDR3. Germline assignment: CDR1 KGHSH and CDR2 LQKENI. Trimming took 0 bases from V and 3 from J, leaving 6 bases between them. CDR3 nucleotide sequence: TGTGCCAGCTCACCACCGTCCCTCTACGAGCAGTACTTC. Amino acids: CASSPPSLYEQYF.

This clone was counted a few times. The chain joins TRBV30 to TRBJ1-2; possible D gene TRBD1, 5 bases. Trimming stripped 0 bases from V and 4 bases from J, with 9 bases between. Germline V gene sequence: CDR1 GTSNPN, CDR2 SVGIG (reference sequence). The CDR3 has 13 residues. The CDR3 protein is CAWSVNQGYGYTF. The DNA of the CDR3 is TGTGCCTGGAGTGTAAACCAGGGCTATGGCTACACCTTC.

A remark on this clone: Relative to the germline gene, one junction end is altered; a read error may explain this. V gene TRBV11-1 combines with J gene TRBJ2-1, with TRBD2 matching 7 bases. This CDR3 comprises 15 residues. Germline V gene data show CDR1 as SGHAT and CDR2 as FQDESV (reference sequence). CDR3 nucleotides: TGTGCCAGCAGCCTAGCTAGCGGATCCTACAATGAGCAGTTCTTC. This codes for CASSLASGSYNEQFF.

This chain links TRBV9 with TRBJ2-3, with 8 bases fitting TRBD2. The CDR3 is 17 residues long. V lost 4 bases and J lost 2; bases outside the gene matches: 12. Germline V lookup: CDR1 SGDLS, CDR2 YYNGEE. The DNA of the CDR3 is TGTGCCAGCAGCCCCCTCGGACTAGCCCCGACCACAGATACGCAGTATTTT. It translates to CASSPLGLAPTTDTQYF. The entire variable domain, with the rest obtained from reference TRBV9 and TRBJ2-3, is as follows: DSGVTQTPKHLITATGQRVTLRCSPRSGDLSVYWYQQSLDQGLQFLIQYYNGEERAKGNILERFSAQQFPDLHSELNLSSLELGDSALYFCASSPLGLAPTTDTQYFGPGTRLTVL.

The chain couples TRBV2 to TRBJ1-2, with 8 bases that match TRBD1. Germline assignment: CDR1 SNHLY and CDR2 FYNNEI. The J segment lost 7 bases and the V segment lost 3 bases, leaving 4 bases of the junction unmatched. This CDR3 region has 13 residues. CDR3 in amino acids: CASSDRGQGGYTF. For the CDR3, the DNA is TGTGCCAGCAGTGACAGGGGGCAGGGTGGCTACACCTTC.

The chain uses TRBV5-1 and TRBJ2-7, with 7 bases identical to TRBD1. This CDR3 has 17 residues. V shed 3 bases and J 4 bases; nucleotides not matched to a gene: 16. The germline V gene encodes CDR1 SGHRS and CDR2 YFSETQ. The chain's CDR3 is CASSSKVMGQGVYEQYF. The CDR3 coding sequence is TGCGCCAGCAGCTCCAAGGTTATGGGCCAGGGGGTATACGAGCAGTACTTC.

CDR3 loop: CTSRRQDGQDSNQPQHF. CDR3 in DNA: TGCACCAGCCGTAGACAGGACGGCCAAGACTCCAATCAGCCCCAGCATTTT. The J gene is TRBJ1-5, the V gene TRBV1; the table names TRBD1, a call not compared with the DNA. TRBV1 is termed a pseudogene. This CDR3 spans 17 amino acids.

The genes are TRBV9 and TRBJ2-2; 7 bases are a match to TRBD1. The CDR3 sequence is 12 residues long. Trimming at V came to 3 bases and at J to 8 bases, leaving 1 base not matched to a gene. Per germline, CDR1 SGDLS and CDR2 YYNGEE. CDR3 residues: CASSEGAGELFF. The CDR3 coding sequence is TGTGCCAGCAGCGAGGGGGCAGGGGAGCTGTTTTTT. The whole variable domain, remainder taken from reference TRBV9 and TRBJ2-2, is DSGVTQTPKHLITATGQRVTLRCSPRSGDLSVYWYQQSLDQGLQFLIQYYNGEERAKGNILERFSAQQFPDLHSELNLSSLELGDSALYFCASSEGAGELFFGEGSRLTVL.

This clone was detected only a few times. The rearrangement uses TRBV19 and TRBJ1-5; 8 bases agree with TRBD1. The germline gives CDR1 LNHDA, CDR2 SQIVND (reference sequence). CDR3 length: 18 residues. Losses at the gene ends were 2 bases for V and 7 bases for J; bases not matched to a gene: 16. As DNA, the CDR3 is TGTGCCAGTAGTATAAAGGGCCCCGCGACAGGGGCAACCCAGCCCCAGCATTTT. Encoded protein: CASSIKGPATGATQPQHF. Using reference TRBV19 and TRBJ1-5 for the parts outside the CDR3, the full variable domain is DGGITQSPKYLFRKEGQNVTLSCEQNLNHDAMYWYRQDPGQGLRLIYYSQIVNDFQKGDIAEGYSVSREKKESFPLTVTSAQKNPTAFYLCASSIKGPATGATQPQHFGDGTRLSIL.

This chain links TRBV7-2 with TRBJ1-2; D is undetermined. This CDR3 region has 12 residues. V was pared by 6 bases and J by 8 bases, with 13 bases between. Germline-derived CDR1 and CDR2 are SGHTA and FQGNSA. The CDR3 region is CASSSRGGGYTF. Here the CDR3 DNA reads TGTGCCAGCAGTTCGAGAGGTGGGGGCTACACCTTC.

The chain uses TRBV6-1 and TRBJ2-2; maybe TRBD2 (6 bases). Trimming removed 2 bases from V and 5 bases from J, with 18 bases in between. This CDR3 has 17 amino acids. The germline gives CDR1 MNHNS, CDR2 SASEGT. In nucleotides, the CDR3 is TGTGCCAGCAGTGAACGGGGTGCTAGGGGAGGTACCGGGGAGCTGTTTTTT. It encodes CASSERGARGGTGELFF.

A note on this clone: At one of its ends the junction is not consistent with the germline gene, which may arise from a read error. This CDR3 reads CASSLSGDRGQGTQYF. In nucleotides, the CDR3 is TGCGCCAGCAGCTTGTCGGGGGACAGGGGGCAAGGGACCCAGTACTTC. The chain is built from TRBV5-1 and TRBJ2-5; 12 bases map to TRBD1. Germline-derived CDR1 and CDR2 are SGHRS and YFSETQ. This CDR3 has 16 amino acids.

The rearrangement uses TRBV5-4 and TRBJ2-7; no clear D gene. There are 13 residues in the CDR3. Trimming stripped 2 bases from V and 4 bases from J, with 10 bases between. Per germline, CDR1 SGHNT and CDR2 YYREEE (reference sequence). In nucleotides, the CDR3 is TGTGCCAGCAGCTTAGCATCGTCGTACGAGCAGTACTTC. Translated, it gives CASSLASSYEQYF.

J is TRBJ1-5 and V is TRBV19, with D maybe TRBD1 (6 bases). Trimming removed 9 bases from V and 3 bases from J, with 9 bases in between. CDR1 and CDR2 (germline): LNHDA, SQIVND (reference sequence). The CDR3 sequence is 12 residues long. The CDR3 region has the DNA TGTGCCAGCAGGGACAACAATCAGCCCCAGCATTTT. It codes for CASRDNNQPQHF.

CDR3 region: CASHQGGSSTDTQYF. Here the CDR3 DNA reads TGTGCCAGCCACCAAGGGGGCTCTAGCACAGATACGCAGTATTTT. This chain joins TRBV7-3 and TRBJ2-3; 7 nucleotides match TRBD1. Germline assignment: CDR1 SGHTA and CDR2 FQGTGA. Germline trimming cut 8 bases from V and 0 bases from J; bases unmatched to any gene: 8. The CDR3 runs to 15 residues.

This rearrangement joins TRBV12-5 to TRBJ2-3; weak D call: TRBD2 (7 bases). The germline gives CDR1 LGHNT, CDR2 FRNRAP. CDR3 size: 17 residues. Trimming left V 0 bases short and J 3 bases short, with 16 bases between. The CDR3 DNA reads as TGTGCTAGTGGTTTGGTACGTGGACTAGGGGGGACAGATACGCAGTATTTT. It translates to CASGLVRGLGGTDTQYF.

This chain connects TRBV10-2 to TRBJ2-7, with D possibly TRBD1 on 5 matching bases. The V gene lost 5 bases and the J gene lost 3 bases, with 17 bases spanning the gap. The germline CDR1 and CDR2 sequences are WSHSY and SAAADI. The CDR3 runs 15 residues. CDR3 loop: CASSRNGQRGYEQYF. The CDR3 DNA sequence: TGCGCCAGCAGTCGTAACGGTCAAAGGGGCTACGAGCAGTACTTC.

The chain joins TRBV19 to TRBJ2-1, with D possibly TRBD1 on 5 matching bases. The CDR3 is made up of 15 amino acids. V lost 3 bases, J lost 1 base, and 10 bases lay in between. The germline CDR1 and CDR2 sequences are LNHDA and SQIVND (reference sequence). The CDR3 loop reads CASSIGQGSYNEQFF. CDR3 DNA sequence: TGTGCCAGTAGTATCGGGCAGGGATCCTACAATGAGCAGTTCTTC.

This chain links TRBV7-8 with TRBJ1-6, with D perhaps matching TRBD1 (6 bases). Trimming stripped 5 bases from V and 1 base from J, with 18 bases between. The germline gives CDR1 SGHVS, CDR2 FQNEAQ. This CDR3 spans 18 amino acids. CDR3 sequence: CASSRQENPRSYNSPLHF. Written as DNA, the CDR3 is TGTGCCAGCAGCCGACAGGAGAACCCTAGATCCTATAATTCACCCCTCCACTTT.

This rearrangement joins TRBV9 to TRBJ1-5, with unresolved D. Trimming left V 3 bases short and J 0 bases short, with 10 bases between. CDR1 is SGDLS, CDR2 YYNGEE, per germline. This CDR3 region has 15 residues. Written as DNA, the CDR3 is TGTGCCAGCAGCGAAGCGGCAGGTAGCAATCAGCCCCAGCATTTT. Its translation: CASSEAAGSNQPQHF.

The rearrangement links TRBV5-6 to TRBJ1-6, with 7 bases lining up with TRBD1. V dropped 3 bases and J dropped 10; count of bases not matched to a gene: 7. In germline, CDR1 is SGHDT, CDR2 YYEEEE. This CDR3 has 14 amino acids. The chain's CDR3 is CASSSTGRRSPLHF. CDR3 bases: TGTGCCAGCAGCTCGACAGGGCGGAGGTCACCCCTCCACTTT.

The rearrangement joins TRBV2 to TRBJ1-3; 10 positions agree with TRBD1. The CDR3 consists of 18 residues. Per the germline V gene, CDR1 is SNHLY and CDR2 is FYNNEI. J gave up 0 bases and V 4 bases, and 9 bases lay outside the gene matches. This CDR3 reads CASSGRWGTGDSGNTIYF. The CDR3 nucleotides read TGTGCCAGCAGTGGCCGGTGGGGGACAGGGGACTCTGGAAACACCATATATTTT.